The 9 T cell receptor beta chains listed next were all sequenced from one sample in a study of T cells in Graves' hyperthyroidism and ophthalmopathy. RNA transcripts were the template for amplifying TCR beta CDR3 regions. During a first-round RT-PCR of the TCR CDR3, the HTBI primer set was used. From the multiplex PCR reads, TCRdb called clonotypes with MiXCR, one entry per CDR3 protein. The repertoire holds a few hundred thousand distinct CDR3 sequences, with roughly 13% as singletons. The sample comprised blood. These receptors came from a woman under 30 with Graves' hyperthyroidism.

The J gene is TRBJ1-2, the V gene TRBV7-2, with D possibly being TRBD1 (5 bases). The CDR3 extends over 17 amino acids. Deletions cut 1 base from V and 8 bases from J, with 23 bases between. The germline V gene has CDR1 SGHTA and CDR2 FQGNSA. The CDR3 bases are TGTGCCAGCAGCTTAGACCAGACGGGGGTGCCCGGTACGGGCTACACCTTC. Its protein product is CASSLDQTGVPGTGYTF. Combining the CDR3 with reference TRBV7-2 and TRBJ1-2 gives the whole variable domain GAGVSQSPSNKVTEKGKDVELRCDPISGHTALYWYRQSLGQGLEFLIYFQGNSAPDKSGLPSDRFSAERTGGSVSTLTIQRTQQEDSAVYLCASSLDQTGVPGTGYTFGSGTRLTVV.

This clonotype has more than one count but fewer than ten. The chain couples TRBV20-1 to TRBJ1-2, with a weak D call TRBD1 (5 bases). This CDR3 is 14 amino acids long. V gave up 4 bases and J gave up 4 bases, with 16 bases separating them. From germline, CDR1 is DFQATT and CDR2 SNEGSKA (reference sequence). This CDR3 reads CSAISAQGIYGYTF. CDR3 nucleotide sequence: TGCAGTGCTATTTCGGCTCAGGGAATCTATGGCTACACCTTC.

This clonotype came up a few times. This chain uses TRBV29-1 with TRBJ2-7; 9 bases are a match to TRBD1. This CDR3 is 14 amino acids long. The germline V gene has CDR1 SQVTM and CDR2 ANQGSEA. V trimming: 5 bases; J trimming: 0 bases; junction bases outside the gene matches: 5. This CDR3 reads CSVSGQGSSYEQYF. Here the CDR3 DNA reads TGCAGCGTTTCCGGACAGGGGAGCTCCTACGAGCAGTACTTC.

This clonotype showed up just a few times. The chain is built from TRBV3-1 and TRBJ1-5; 7 positions match TRBD1. Trimming removed 4 bases from V and 7 bases from J; junction bases left unmatched: 4. This CDR3 is built from 13 residues. Germline V gives CDR1 LGHDT, CDR2 YNNKEL (reference sequence). The CDR3 DNA follows: TGTGCCAGCAGCCCGGACAGGATACAGCCCCAGCATTTT. Protein product: CASSPDRIQPQHF. The variable domain in full, with the rest retrieved from reference TRBV3-1 and TRBJ1-5, is DTAVSQTPKYLVTQMGNDKSIKCEQNLGHDTMYWYKQDSKKFLKIMFSYNNKELIINETVPNRFSPKSPDKAHLNLHINSLELGDSAVYFCASSPDRIQPQHFGDGTRLSIL.

This clonotype was picked up many times. The chain recombines TRBV11-3 with TRBJ2-3; 9 nucleotides match TRBD2. The CDR3 is 16 residues long. The J segment lost 9 bases and the V segment lost 1 base, leaving 11 bases of the junction unmatched. Germline V gene lookup returns CDR1 SGHNT and CDR2 YENEEA. CDR3 residues: CASSLVSSGVQLTQYF. The CDR3 DNA is TGTGCCAGCAGCTTAGTTTCTAGCGGGGTACAATTGACGCAGTATTTT.

Many counts were recorded for this clonotype. The chain employs TRBV6-1 and TRBJ2-7, with TRBD2 identical over 12 bases. Germline CDR1 MNHNS, CDR2 SASEGT. Trimming took 6 bases from V and 5 from J; bases not matched to a gene: 11. The length of the CDR3 is 16 residues. CDR3 nucleotide sequence: TGTGCCAGCAGCTCCGTGACTAGCGGGAGCAGAAACGAGCAGTACTTC. Protein: CASSSVTSGSRNEQYF.

This clonotype has a count of ten or more. This sequence joins TRBV18 and TRBJ2-1; TRBD2 is a possible D gene (6 bases). The CDR3 is 16 amino acids. CDR1 is KGHSH and CDR2 is LQKENI in the germline V gene. V was cut by 0 bases and J by 1 base, with 10 bases left in between. DNA of the CDR3: TGTGCCAGCTCACCACCTTCACTAGCATCCTACAATGAGCAGTTCTTC. It translates to CASSPPSLASYNEQFF.

The chain combines TRBV6-5 with TRBJ1-1; a weak D match, TRBD1 (5 bases). Trimming took 2 bases from V and 5 from J, leaving 9 bases between them. This CDR3 has 13 residues. CDR1 and CDR2 from the germline V gene are MNHEY and SVGAGI. The CDR3 bases are TGTGCCAGCAGTTACGGTGGGGGGACTGAAGCTTTCTTT. Translation gives CASSYGGGTEAFF.

This rearrangement joins TRBV7-6 to TRBJ1-4; no clear D. The V gene lost 0 bases and the J gene lost 4 bases, with 9 bases spanning the gap. This CDR3 is 15 amino acids long. Germline V CDR1 and CDR2: SGHVS, FNYEAQ. This chain's CDR3 is CASSLAAGGNEKLFF. The CDR3 region has the DNA TGTGCCAGCAGCTTAGCCGCCGGAGGTAATGAAAAACTGTTTTTT.